Listed here are 30 T cell receptor beta chains from one sample, sequenced in a study of T cells in Graves' hyperthyroidism and ophthalmopathy. The TCR beta CDR3 regions underwent amplification using RNA transcripts as the source. The HTBI primer set drove a first-round RT-PCR of the TCR CDR3. Each CDR3 protein is one row after TCRdb ran MiXCR on the multiplex PCR reads. The table records some 600,000 distinct CDR3 sequences, 46% of them present only once. Sequencing used peripheral blood or thyroid tissue (not recorded which). These receptor sequences come from a woman in her late teens or twenties with Graves' hyperthyroidism.

The chain has TRBV6-5 and TRBJ1-1; D gene uncertain. From germline, CDR1 is MNHEY and CDR2 SVGAGI. The CDR3 loop spans 14 amino acids. The ends were cut back, 2 bases at V and 1 base at J, with 8 bases in the middle. The CDR3 loop reads CASSYGPSNTEAFF. The CDR3, as DNA: TGTGCCAGCAGTTACGGACCGTCGAACACTGAAGCTTTCTTT.

This clonotype was seen more than once but under ten times. J is TRBJ1-2 and V is TRBV14, with a weak D call TRBD1 (6 bases). CDR3 length: 15 residues. Between the trimmed V and J ends, which lost 1 base and 7 bases, there was a span of 16 bases. Germline V CDR1 and CDR2: SGHDN, FVKESK. The CDR3 coding sequence is TGTGCCAGCAGCCAAGGTGGGGGGCTCTCGGTTGGCTACACCTTC. Translated: CASSQGGGLSVGYTF. Drawing the rest from reference TRBV14 and TRBJ1-2, the complete variable domain is EAGVTQFPSHSVIEKGQTVTLRCDPISGHDNLYWYRRVMGKEIKFLLHFVKESKQDESGMPNNRFLAERTGGTYSTLKVQPAELEDSGVYFCASSQGGGLSVGYTFGSGTRLTVV.

V is TRBV12-3 or TRBV12-4 and J is TRBJ1-3; D unclear. The CDR3 is made up of 14 amino acids. The V end was cut by 3 bases, the J end by 0 bases, with 6 bases between. The CDR3 region has the DNA TGTGCCAGCAGTTTCGATTCCTCTGGAAACACCATATATTTT. This encodes CASSFDSSGNTIYF.

For this clonotype: A read error is possible here, since a much larger clone lies one base away. The rearrangement uses TRBV25-1 and TRBJ1-2, with D unresolved. V gave up 6 bases and J gave up 1 base, with 6 bases separating them. This CDR3 region has 12 residues. Germline V gives CDR1 MGHDK, CDR2 SYGVNS. The CDR3 DNA is TGTGCCAGCAGCCCGATTAACTATGGCTACACCTTC. It codes for CASSPINYGYTF.

V gene TRBV19 combines with J gene TRBJ1-1; tentative D call: TRBD1 (6 bases). V shed 3 bases and J shed 2 bases, with 13 bases lying between them. CDR1 is LNHDA and CDR2 is SQIVND in the germline V gene (reference sequence). The CDR3 runs to 15 residues. The CDR3 sequence is CASSITRDINTEAFF. As DNA, the CDR3 is TGTGCCAGTAGTATCACCCGGGACATCAACACTGAAGCTTTCTTT.

The J gene is TRBJ1-6, the V gene TRBV2; 9 positions agree with TRBD1. Trimming at V came to 2 bases and at J to 8 bases, leaving 1 base not matched to a gene. The germline V gene has CDR1 SNHLY and CDR2 FYNNEI. This CDR3 region has 14 residues. CDR3 sequence reads: CASSERTGDSPLHF. CDR3 sequence (DNA): TGTGCCAGCAGTGAAAGGACAGGGGATTCACCCCTCCACTTT.

V and J are TRBV19 and TRBJ2-7, with D maybe TRBD2 (6 bases). Germline lookup yields CDR1 LNHDA and CDR2 SQIVND (reference sequence). V shed 3 bases and J shed 2 bases, with 14 bases lying between them. CDR3 size: 15 residues. The CDR3 loop reads CASSITGGGTYEQYF. DNA for the CDR3: TGTGCCAGTAGTATCACAGGTGGAGGGACCTACGAGCAGTACTTC.

This chain connects TRBV5-4 to TRBJ2-5, with 9 bases matching TRBD2. Germline CDR1 is SGHNT and CDR2 is YYREEE (reference sequence). CDR3 length: 13 residues. The V and J ends lost 2 bases and 10 bases, in that order; junction bases with no gene match: 6. Written as DNA, the CDR3 is TGTGCCAGCAGCTTACCAGCGGGGGGAAACCAGTACTTC. Amino acid sequence: CASSLPAGGNQYF.

This clonotype was counted once. The chain has TRBV24-1 and TRBJ1-3, with D maybe TRBD1 (6 bases). The CDR3 has 19 residues. The germline gives CDR1 KGHDR, CDR2 SFDVKD. The germline V and J ends were trimmed by 4 bases and 2 bases, with 23 bases remaining between them. CDR3 DNA sequence: TGTGCCACCAGTGACGCCCCGGGGGGGGCCCATGGAGCTGGAAACACCATATATTTT. Translating it yields CATSDAPGGAHGAGNTIYF.

This clonotype was seen ten or more times. The V call is TRBV19, the J call TRBJ2-2; D is ambiguous. Trimming removed 3 bases from V and 10 bases from J, with 9 bases in between. Per germline, CDR1 LNHDA and CDR2 SQIVND (reference sequence). CDR3 length: 12 residues. The CDR3 nucleotides read TGTGCCAGTAGTATCCCCCCGGAGGAGCTGTTTTTT. Its translation is CASSIPPEELFF.

The genes are TRBV5-1 and TRBJ2-7; 8 bases match TRBD2. The germline gives CDR1 SGHRS, CDR2 YFSETQ. With V trimmed by 0 bases and J by 0 bases, 2 bases remained unmatched. The CDR3 spans 15 residues. DNA of the CDR3: TGCGCCAGCAGCTTGGAACTAGCGGCCTCCTACGAGCAGTACTTC. Translated, it gives CASSLELAASYEQYF.

Here the CDR3 DNA reads TGTGCCTGTCTACAACGGAGCTCTGGAAACACCATATATTTT. The encoded protein is CACLQRSSGNTIYF. The J gene is TRBJ1-3, the V gene TRBV19; D not resolved. V gave up 11 bases and J gave up 0 bases, with 14 bases separating them. CDR1 and CDR2 (germline): LNHDA, SQIVND (reference sequence). The CDR3 has 14 amino acids.

There are a few counts of this clonotype. V is TRBV9 and J is TRBJ1-4; D is unresolved. V lost 3 bases to trimming and J lost 8 bases, with 20 bases between them. The length of the CDR3 is 16 residues. CDR1 is SGDLS, CDR2 YYNGEE, per germline. The DNA for the CDR3 is TGTGCCAGCAGCGCCTCCTCGCATCCTAAAAGCGAAAAACTGTTTTTT. Translation gives CASSASSHPKSEKLFF. Drawing the rest from reference TRBV9 and TRBJ1-4, the complete variable domain is DSGVTQTPKHLITATGQRVTLRCSPRSGDLSVYWYQQSLDQGLQFLIQYYNGEERAKGNILERFSAQQFPDLHSELNLSSLELGDSALYFCASSASSHPKSEKLFFGSGTQLSVL.

This clonotype showed up just a few times. J is TRBJ2-7 and V is TRBV7-2, with TRBD2 as a possible D gene (5 bases). Germline V gene lookup returns CDR1 SGHTA and CDR2 FQGNSA. The V and J ends lost 5 bases and 1 base respectively, with 12 bases between them. The CDR3 spans 14 residues. This chain's CDR3 is CASSTQRNSYEQYF. CDR3 sequence (DNA): TGTGCCAGCAGCACACAGCGGAATTCCTACGAGCAGTACTTC. The entire variable domain, with the rest obtained from reference TRBV7-2 and TRBJ2-7, is as follows: GAGVSQSPSNKVTEKGKDVELRCDPISGHTALYWYRQSLGQGLEFLIYFQGNSAPDKSGLPSDRFSAERTGGSVSTLTIQRTQQEDSAVYLCASSTQRNSYEQYFGPGTRLTVT.

The rearrangement uses TRBV20-1 and TRBJ2-7, with 8 bases lining up with TRBD2. Trimming cost V 6 bases and J 4 bases; bases outside gene matches: 14. The germline V gene has CDR1 DFQATT and CDR2 SNEGSKA (reference sequence). The CDR3 length is 15 residues. DNA for the CDR3: TGCAGTGCCCAGTTACCGGGAGGGGCTAGGTACGAGCAGTACTTC. Translated: CSAQLPGGARYEQYF.

The chain is built from TRBV12-3 or TRBV12-4 and TRBJ1-4; the D is unclear. This CDR3 is built from 14 residues. V was cut by 5 bases and J by 6 bases, with 13 bases left in between. CDR3 nucleotides: TGTGCCAGCAGTATAAGGGCAGAGCATGAAAAACTGTTTTTT. This gives the protein CASSIRAEHEKLFF.

This chain links TRBV20-1 with TRBJ1-2, with D uncertain. Trimming took off 5 bases at V and 4 bases at J, with 14 bases between the two ends. Germline values: CDR1 DFQATT, CDR2 SNEGSKA (reference sequence). CDR3 length: 13 amino acids. This CDR3 is CSAEKFASYGYTF. CDR3 DNA sequence: TGCAGTGCTGAGAAGTTCGCAAGCTATGGCTACACCTTC.

The sample holds a few counts of this clonotype. CDR3 nucleotides: TGTGCCAGCTCCGGGACATTTCCCTACGAGCAGTACTTC. Translating gives CASSGTFPYEQYF. The chain links TRBV2 to TRBJ2-7, with D possibly TRBD1 on 6 matching bases. Germline loops: CDR1 SNHLY, CDR2 FYNNEI. The CDR3 runs 13 residues. The V end was cut by 8 bases, the J end by 2 bases, with 13 bases between.

This clonotype was seen many times. The genes are TRBV10-3 and TRBJ2-2, with D maybe TRBD1 (5 bases). CDR1 and CDR2 (germline): ENHRY, SYGVKD. Trimming left V 7 bases short and J 1 base short, with 13 bases between. The CDR3 is made up of 15 amino acids. As DNA, the CDR3 is TGTGCCATCACCCAGGACAAGGAGAACACCGGGGAGCTGTTTTTT. Protein: CAITQDKENTGELFF.

The chain uses TRBV7-2 and TRBJ2-7; TRBD1 matches at 8 bases. Trimming at V came to 5 bases and at J to 3 bases, leaving 9 bases not matched to a gene. CDR1 is SGHTA and CDR2 is FQGNSA in the germline V gene. The CDR3 length is 15 residues. The CDR3 nucleotides read TGTGCCAGCAGCGAAGGGACAGGAAATCGCTACGAGCAGTACTTC. Translating it yields CASSEGTGNRYEQYF.

The rearrangement uses TRBV7-9 and TRBJ1-5; D not resolved. V lost 3 bases and J 2 bases, leaving 14 bases between the germline ends. In germline, CDR1 is SEHNR, CDR2 FQNEAQ (reference sequence). This CDR3 is built from 16 residues. The CDR3 region has the DNA TGTGCCAGCAGCTTGGGATGGACGGCAGGCAATCAGCCCCAGCATTTT. Residues: CASSLGWTAGNQPQHF.

The chain combines TRBV25-1 with TRBJ1-5; D is undetermined. This CDR3 is 12 amino acids long. V lost 11 bases to trimming and J lost 1 base, with 9 bases between them. Germline V CDR1 and CDR2: MGHDK, SYGVNS. The CDR3 coding sequence is TGTGCCGGCCCGGGGAGCAATCAGCCCCAGCATTTT. This sequence encodes CAGPGSNQPQHF.

The chain combines TRBV7-2 with TRBJ2-2; D gene unclear. Germline-derived CDR1 and CDR2 are SGHTA and FQGNSA. CDR3 size: 12 residues. V was trimmed by 5 bases and J by 7 bases, leaving 8 bases between them. CDR3 coding DNA: TGTGCCAGCAGCCCTACTATCGGGGAGCTGTTTTTT. Protein: CASSPTIGELFF.

About this clonotype itself: The germline gene is not matched at one end of the junction; a read error may be the cause. The CDR3 loop is CASSQDEAPKRPQHF. The CDR3 DNA follows: TGCGCCAGCAGCCAAGATGAGGCACCAAAACGCCCCCAGCATTTT. The rearrangement links TRBV7-8 to TRBJ1-5; D is unclear. The CDR3 is 15 amino acids. Germline-derived CDR1 and CDR2 are SGHVS and FQNEAQ. Full variable domain (rest looked up from reference TRBV7-8 and TRBJ1-5): GAGVSQSPRYKVAKRGQDVALRCDPISGHVSLFWYQQALGQGPEFLTYFQNEAQLDKSGLPSDRFFAERPEGSVSTLKIQRTQQEDSAVYLCASSQDEAPKRPQHFGDGTRLSIL.

This clonotype was recorded at least ten times. The V and J genes are TRBV10-3 and TRBJ1-1; D is ambiguous. Per the germline V gene, CDR1 is ENHRY and CDR2 is SYGVKD. Trimming removed 1 base at V and 0 bases at J, with 9 bases between. The CDR3 contains 15 residues. Written as DNA, the CDR3 is TGTGCCATCAGTGAGTATAAGACAATGAACACTGAAGCTTTCTTT. Amino acid sequence: CAISEYKTMNTEAFF.

Turning to this clonotype: Possible read error: a much larger clone is one base away. V gene TRBV5-1 combines with J gene TRBJ1-6; TRBD1 might be the D (5 bases). Germline CDR1 and CDR2: SGHRS and YFSETQ. CDR3 length equals 12 residues. CDR3 DNA sequence: TGCGCCAGCAGCTTCGGGGCTTCACCCCCCCACTTT. Its translation is CASSFGASPPHF.

This clonotype was seen only a few times. This chain links TRBV12-5 with TRBJ2-7, with D perhaps matching TRBD2 (5 bases). From germline, CDR1 is LGHNT and CDR2 FRNRAP. V lost 2 bases to trimming and J lost 4 bases, with 6 bases between them. The CDR3 consists of 12 residues. The CDR3 here is CASGLTGYEQYF. CDR3 nucleotide sequence: TGTGCTAGTGGTTTGACGGGGTACGAGCAGTACTTC.

V and J are TRBV15 and TRBJ2-5; 11 bases fit TRBD1. The length of the CDR3 is 16 residues. The germline V gene encodes CDR1 LNHNV and CDR2 YYDKDF (reference sequence). Trimming cost V 0 bases and J 5 bases; bases outside gene matches: 5. The CDR3 sequence is CATSRDPDRGLETQYF. The CDR3 nucleotides are TGTGCCACCAGCAGAGATCCGGACAGGGGGCTCGAGACCCAGTACTTC.

This clonotype was found a few times. This rearrangement joins TRBV2 to TRBJ2-6, with a possible D match to TRBD2 (6 bases). The V and J ends lost 2 bases and 0 bases respectively, with 20 bases between them. Germline V gene data show CDR1 as SNHLY and CDR2 as FYNNEI. CDR3 size: 20 residues. Here the CDR3 DNA reads TGTGCCAGCAGTGAAATCTCGGTTGGGAGGATGGGCTCTGGGGCCAACGTCCTGACTTTC. Protein sequence: CASSEISVGRMGSGANVLTF.

The chain employs TRBV7-2 and TRBJ1-4, with 9 bases that match TRBD1. The V and J ends lost 5 bases and 8 bases, in that order; junction bases with no gene match: 9. Germline assignment: CDR1 SGHTA and CDR2 FQGNSA. This CDR3 region has 15 residues. DNA of the CDR3: TGTGCCAGCAGCATCTCCGGGACAGGGCTCGAAAAACTGTTTTTT. Translation: CASSISGTGLEKLFF. The whole variable domain, remainder taken from reference TRBV7-2 and TRBJ1-4, is GAGVSQSPSNKVTEKGKDVELRCDPISGHTALYWYRQSLGQGLEFLIYFQGNSAPDKSGLPSDRFSAERTGGSVSTLTIQRTQQEDSAVYLCASSISGTGLEKLFFGSGTQLSVL.